Presented here are 30 T cell receptor beta chains from one specimen sequenced in a study. TCRdb redid the calling of the RT-PCR reads with MiXCR, one entry per CDR3 protein. The sample includes about 680,000 distinct CDR3 sequences, more than 13% seen only once; the top ten take roughly 3.9%. Sequencing was done on a sample of memory CD4+ T cells from blood. The source of these receptors is a female donor in good health, serving as a healthy control.

This clonotype was recorded many times. The chain couples TRBV4-2 to TRBJ2-5; a possible D gene is TRBD2 (5 bases). The CDR3 has 15 amino acids. The V end was cut by 4 bases, the J end by 4 bases, with 16 bases between. From germline, CDR1 is LGHNA and CDR2 YNFKEQ. CDR3 amino acids: CASSLLDARGETQYF. In DNA form, the CDR3 reads TGTGCCAGCAGCCTCCTGGACGCCCGGGGAGAGACCCAGTACTTC.

The chain joins TRBV7-9 to TRBJ2-5, with 7 bases matching TRBD2. The CDR3 runs 13 residues. Losses at the gene ends were 4 bases for V and 7 bases for J; bases not matched to a gene: 6. CDR1 is SEHNR and CDR2 is FQNEAQ in the germline V gene (reference sequence). CDR3 region: CASSSGLLATQYF. As DNA, the CDR3 is TGTGCCAGCAGCTCGGGACTACTGGCGACCCAGTACTTC.

This clonotype has ten or more counts. The rearrangement links TRBV6-5 to TRBJ1-2, with unresolved D. The CDR3 contains 12 residues. CDR1 is MNHEY and CDR2 is SVGAGI in the germline V gene. V dropped 4 bases and J dropped 4 bases, with 7 bases sitting between them. Written as DNA, the CDR3 is TGTGCCAGCAGTTCAAACAGCTATGGCTACACCTTC. Translating it yields CASSSNSYGYTF.

This chain links TRBV5-6 with TRBJ2-7, with D tentatively TRBD2 (5 bases). Deletions cut 4 bases from V and 7 bases from J, with 6 bases between. CDR1 and CDR2 from the germline V gene are SGHDT and YYEEEE. This CDR3 has 10 amino acids. CDR3 sequence: CASSPGEQYF. Written as DNA, the CDR3 is TGTGCCAGCAGCCCGGGGGAGCAGTACTTC.

A few counts support this clonotype. The chain has TRBV27 and TRBJ1-4, with D unresolved. Germline CDR1 MNHEY, CDR2 SMNVEV (reference sequence). This CDR3 has 17 amino acids. V lost 0 bases and J lost 2, with 13 bases in between. This chain's CDR3 is CASSLSIGGITNEKLFF. CDR3 coding DNA: TGTGCCAGCAGTTTATCGATCGGCGGGATTACTAATGAAAAACTGTTTTTT. Combining the CDR3 with reference TRBV27 and TRBJ1-4 gives the whole variable domain EAQVTQNPRYLITVTGKKLTVTCSQNMNHEYMSWYRQDPGLGLRQIYYSMNVEVTDKGDVPEGYKVSRKEKRNFPLILESPSPNQTSLYFCASSLSIGGITNEKLFFGSGTQLSVL.

This clonotype was counted many times. The V and J genes are TRBV4-1 and TRBJ2-7, with 8 nucleotides matching TRBD1. V lost 1 base, J lost 3 bases, and 8 bases stayed unmatched. Germline V CDR1 and CDR2: MGHRA, YSYEKL. The CDR3 length is 16 residues. This CDR3 is CASSQGGRGLIYEQYF. DNA for the CDR3: TGCGCCAGCAGCCAAGGTGGCAGGGGGCTGATCTACGAGCAGTACTTC.

The sample holds many counts of this clonotype. The genes are TRBV29-1 and TRBJ2-7, with 9 bases fitting TRBD1. Germline CDR1 is SQVTM and CDR2 is ANQGSEA. The CDR3 runs 15 residues. The junction had 11 bases not matched to a gene; V was cut back by 4 bases and J by 4 bases. CDR3 loop: CSVGGRGTGPYEQYF. The CDR3 coding sequence is TGCAGCGTTGGGGGTCGGGGGACAGGGCCTTACGAGCAGTACTTC.

This clonotype was seen only once. This sequence joins TRBV20-1 and TRBJ1-5, with D unresolved. Trimming pared 3 bases from V and 3 bases from J, leaving 9 bases between. The CDR3 covers 13 residues. The germline V gene has CDR1 DFQATT and CDR2 SNEGSKA (reference sequence). The DNA of the CDR3 is TGCAGTGCTAGTCGTGGGGACAATCAGCCCCAGCATTTT. Translating it yields CSASRGDNQPQHF.

This clonotype has a handful of counts. The chain has TRBV7-8 and TRBJ1-2; TRBD1 matches at 7 bases. CDR1 and CDR2 from the germline V gene are SGHVS and FQNEAQ. Trimming cost V 4 bases and J 2 bases; bases outside gene matches: 4. This CDR3 region has 14 residues. CDR3 nucleotides: TGTGCCAGCAGCTCGACAGGGAGGAACTATGGCTACACCTTC. Residues: CASSSTGRNYGYTF.

Comment on this clonotype: Possible read error: a much larger clone is one base away. The chain combines TRBV21-1 with TRBJ2-2. TRBV21-1 is assigned pseudogene status. This CDR3 comprises 11 residues. As DNA, the CDR3 is TGTGCCAGCCCGAACACCGGGGAGCTGTTTTTT. Encoded protein: CASPNTGELFF.

This clonotype was counted between two and nine times. The CDR3 DNA is TGTGCCAGCGGCCCTGGGGGGGCCTGGGGAAACACCATATATTTT. It yields the protein CASGPGGAWGNTIYF. The chain links TRBV9 to TRBJ1-3, with a weak D call TRBD1 (6 bases). The germline V gene has CDR1 SGDLS and CDR2 YYNGEE. The CDR3 covers 15 residues. Trimming took off 7 bases at V and 4 bases at J, with 18 bases between the two ends.

The genes are TRBV28 and TRBJ2-7; 7 nucleotides line up with TRBD1. Germline V gene data show CDR1 as MDHEN and CDR2 as SYDVKM. Trimming at V came to 8 bases and at J to 2 bases, leaving 6 bases not matched to a gene. This CDR3 is built from 13 residues. The CDR3 sequence: CASWRQGTYEQYF. Here the CDR3 DNA reads TGTGCCAGCTGGCGACAGGGTACCTACGAGCAGTACTTC.

This clonotype showed up many times. The chain uses TRBV9 and TRBJ2-1; D might be TRBD2 (5 bases). Between the trimmed V and J ends, which lost 0 bases and 2 bases, there was a span of 15 bases. CDR1 and CDR2 from the germline V gene are SGDLS and YYNGEE. The CDR3 has 17 amino acids. CDR3 sequence (DNA): TGTGCCAGCAGCGTAGTGGGTACTAGTGGGACCTACAATGAGCAGTTCTTC. Protein product: CASSVVGTSGTYNEQFF.

At least ten counts were recorded for this clonotype. This rearrangement joins TRBV12-3 or TRBV12-4 to TRBJ2-1; 7 positions agree with TRBD2. This CDR3 has 18 amino acids. V lost 6 bases, J lost 4 bases, and 18 bases stayed unmatched. The CDR3 region is CASRRRGQSSGTYNEQFF. As DNA, the CDR3 is TGTGCCAGCAGACGCCGCGGGCAATCTAGCGGTACTTACAATGAGCAGTTCTTC.

This clonotype was observed many times. The chain carries TRBV7-9 and TRBJ2-2; 7 bases agree with TRBD1. Losses at the gene ends were 5 bases for V and 2 bases for J; bases not matched to a gene: 8. This CDR3 contains 16 residues. CDR1 SEHNR and CDR2 FQNEAQ come from the germline V gene (reference sequence). The DNA of the CDR3 is TGTGCCAGCAGCACCTATGGGACAGCCAACACCGGGGAGCTGTTTTTT. It is translated as CASSTYGTANTGELFF.

The gene calls are TRBV24-1 and TRBJ2-1; TRBD2 might be the D (6 bases). With 6 bases removed from V and 9 bases from J, the gap between germline ends came to 17 bases. From germline, CDR1 is KGHDR and CDR2 SFDVKD. This CDR3 region has 14 residues. The CDR3 bases are TGTGCCACCAGTCTCGACACGACTAGAACTGAGCAGTTCTTC. Protein sequence: CATSLDTTRTEQFF.

The sample holds many counts of this clonotype. The chain combines TRBV7-3 with TRBJ1-1; maybe TRBD1 (6 bases). V gave up 0 bases and J gave up 2 bases, with 13 bases separating them. CDR3 length equals 16 residues. Per germline, CDR1 SGHTA and CDR2 FQGTGA. The CDR3 loop is CASSLTRTATNTEAFF. CDR3 DNA sequence: TGTGCCAGCAGCTTAACGCGGACAGCCACCAACACTGAAGCTTTCTTT.

This clonotype has just a few counts. The chain's CDR3 is CASSPSRGYGYTF. For the CDR3, the DNA is TGTGCCAGCAGCCCTAGTAGAGGCTATGGCTACACCTTC. The chain has TRBV7-2 and TRBJ1-2, with D unclear. The germline gives CDR1 SGHTA, CDR2 FQGNSA. This CDR3 has 13 residues. V was clipped by 5 bases and J by 4 bases, with 11 bases between them. Combining the CDR3 with reference TRBV7-2 and TRBJ1-2 gives the whole variable domain GAGVSQSPSNKVTEKGKDVELRCDPISGHTALYWYRQSLGQGLEFLIYFQGNSAPDKSGLPSDRFSAERTGGSVSTLTIQRTQQEDSAVYLCASSPSRGYGYTFGSGTRLTVV.

This clonotype was seen at least ten times. This chain joins TRBV6-6 and TRBJ1-3; D is unclear. The CDR3 consists of 14 residues. V lost 10 bases, J lost 3 bases, and 16 bases lay in between. The germline V gene has CDR1 MNHNY and CDR2 SVGAGI (reference sequence). The CDR3 DNA follows: TGTGCCATTTTTAACCGGGGTCGTGGAAACACCATATATTTT. Protein sequence: CAIFNRGRGNTIYF.

This sequence joins TRBV6-5 and TRBJ2-5; D not resolved. The CDR3 is 13 residues long. CDR1 is MNHEY, CDR2 SVGAGI, per germline. Trimming removed 0 bases at V and 6 bases at J, with 8 bases between. CDR3 residues: CASSYSKGQTQYF. The CDR3 region has the DNA TGTGCCAGCAGTTACTCAAAAGGGCAGACCCAGTACTTC.

The chain joins TRBV5-6 to TRBJ2-1; 7 nucleotides agree with TRBD2. CDR1 and CDR2 from the germline V gene are SGHDT and YYEEEE. This CDR3 contains 15 residues. With 5 bases clipped from V and 9 bases from J, the junction kept 14 bases outside the gene matches. The CDR3 DNA is TGTGCCAGCAGGGGGCGGGGCGGGAGTTTCGGTGAGCAGTTCTTC. Encoded protein: CASRGRGGSFGEQFF.

Many counts were recorded for this clonotype. V usage is TRBV5-6 and J usage is TRBJ2-5; 11 bases fit TRBD2. In germline, CDR1 is SGHDT, CDR2 YYEEEE. Trimming at V came to 2 bases and at J to 4 bases, leaving 4 bases not matched to a gene. The CDR3 runs to 15 residues. The CDR3 is CASSFVAGGRETQYF. The CDR3 DNA follows: TGTGCCAGCAGCTTCGTAGCGGGAGGGAGAGAGACCCAGTACTTC.

This clonotype was counted at least ten times. The chain has TRBV12-3 or TRBV12-4 and TRBJ1-2; D uncertain. The CDR3 consists of 11 residues. The V end was cut by 6 bases, the J end by 0 bases, with 2 bases between. The CDR3 spells CASRANYGYTF. The CDR3 coding sequence is TGTGCCAGCAGAGCTAACTATGGCTACACCTTC.

The rearrangement uses TRBV7-2 and TRBJ1-2; D may be TRBD1 (5 bases). Looked up from germline, CDR1 is SGHTA and CDR2 is FQGNSA. The V end lost 5 bases, the J end lost 3 bases, and 16 bases lay between the germline ends. This CDR3 is 15 amino acids long. The CDR3 here is CASSPQGGVYYGYTF. The CDR3 DNA reads TGTGCCAGCAGCCCCCAGGGTGGGGTTTACTATGGCTACACCTTC.

This clonotype was picked up a small number of times. The chain recombines TRBV20-1 with TRBJ1-2, with D possibly matching TRBD1 (6 bases). This CDR3 comprises 15 residues. The V gene's germline CDR1 is DFQATT and CDR2 SNEGSKA (reference sequence). V was pared by 3 bases and J by 7 bases, with 21 bases between. CDR3 region: CSARGLRGGLTGYTF. The DNA of the CDR3 is TGCAGTGCTAGGGGGTTGAGAGGGGGTTTGACTGGCTACACCTTC.

This clonotype showed up many times. The chain is built from TRBV9 and TRBJ1-1, with unresolved D. The germline V gene encodes CDR1 SGDLS and CDR2 YYNGEE. Trimming pared 0 bases from V and 1 base from J, leaving 7 bases between. The CDR3 loop spans 14 amino acids. CDR3 sequence reads: CASSVGGTNTEAFF. CDR3 sequence (DNA): TGTGCCAGCAGCGTAGGCGGAACGAACACTGAAGCTTTCTTT.

This clonotype was observed a handful of times. The CDR3 protein is CASSLWRHPENHEQFF. Written as DNA, the CDR3 is TGTGCCAGCAGTTTATGGAGACACCCGGAGAACCATGAGCAGTTCTTC. The chain carries TRBV28 and TRBJ2-1, with unresolved D. This CDR3 is 16 amino acids long. With 0 bases removed from V and 8 bases from J, the gap between germline ends came to 17 bases. The germline CDR1 and CDR2 sequences are MDHEN and SYDVKM.

This clonotype was recorded a few times. This rearrangement joins TRBV7-2 to TRBJ2-3; D is possibly TRBD1 or TRBD2 (6 bases each). The germline V gene has CDR1 SGHTA and CDR2 FQGNSA. CDR3 length: 12 residues. V shed 7 bases and J shed 6 bases, with 11 bases lying between them. For the CDR3, the DNA is TGTGCCAGCATCAAAGGGGGGGATACGCAGTATTTT. Translation gives CASIKGGDTQYF.

This clonotype was recorded a few times. The chain has TRBV28 and TRBJ2-1; tentative D call: TRBD1 (5 bases). Germline V lookup: CDR1 MDHEN, CDR2 SYDVKM. This CDR3 is 14 amino acids long. The V end was cut by 8 bases, the J end by 4 bases, with 15 bases between. The CDR3 sequence is CASVGSDMYNEQFF. The CDR3 nucleotides are TGTGCCAGCGTTGGGTCGGACATGTACAATGAGCAGTTCTTC.

In regard to this clonotype: Since no conserved phenylalanine or tryptophan closes the CDR3, a read error is the likely cause. The chain uses TRBV5-1 and TRBJ2-1; TRBD2 is a possible D gene (5 bases). The V end was cut by 4 bases, the J end by 4 bases, with 18 bases between. This CDR3 has 16 amino acids. Germline CDR1 reads SGHRS; CDR2 reads YFSETQ. The CDR3 sequence: CASSHGGGGQYNEQFL. DNA for the CDR3: TGCGCCAGCAGCCACGGAGGTGGCGGCCAGTACAATGAGCAGTTCCTC.